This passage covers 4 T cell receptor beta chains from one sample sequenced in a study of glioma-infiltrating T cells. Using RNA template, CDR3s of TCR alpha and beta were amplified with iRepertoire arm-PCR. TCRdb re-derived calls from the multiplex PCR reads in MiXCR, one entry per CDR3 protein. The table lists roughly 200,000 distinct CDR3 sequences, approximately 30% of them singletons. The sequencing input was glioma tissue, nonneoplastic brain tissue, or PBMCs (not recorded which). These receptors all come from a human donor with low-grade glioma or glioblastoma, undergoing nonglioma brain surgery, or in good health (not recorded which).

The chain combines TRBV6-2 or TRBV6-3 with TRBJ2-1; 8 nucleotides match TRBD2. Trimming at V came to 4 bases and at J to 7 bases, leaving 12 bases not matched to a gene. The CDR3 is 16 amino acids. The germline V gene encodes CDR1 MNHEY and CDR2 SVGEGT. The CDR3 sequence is CASSSIVGRAWNEQFF. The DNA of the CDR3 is TGTGCCAGCAGTTCGATCGTCGGGAGGGCCTGGAATGAGCAGTTCTTC.

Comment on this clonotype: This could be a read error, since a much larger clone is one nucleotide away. The CDR3, as DNA: TGTGCCACCAGTGGTCCGGGACAGCTAGATACCCAGTACTTC. Residues: CATSGPGQLDTQYF. V gene TRBV6-1 combines with J gene TRBJ2-5; the match to TRBD1 covers 7 bases. Germline CDR1 MNHNS, CDR2 SASEGT. The CDR3 is made up of 14 amino acids.

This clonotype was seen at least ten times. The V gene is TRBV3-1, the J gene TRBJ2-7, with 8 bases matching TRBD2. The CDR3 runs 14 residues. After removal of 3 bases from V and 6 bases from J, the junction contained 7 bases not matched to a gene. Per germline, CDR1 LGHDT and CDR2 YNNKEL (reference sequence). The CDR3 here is CASSHRREDAEQYF. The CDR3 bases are TGTGCCAGCAGCCACCGGCGGGAGGATGCCGAGCAGTACTTC.

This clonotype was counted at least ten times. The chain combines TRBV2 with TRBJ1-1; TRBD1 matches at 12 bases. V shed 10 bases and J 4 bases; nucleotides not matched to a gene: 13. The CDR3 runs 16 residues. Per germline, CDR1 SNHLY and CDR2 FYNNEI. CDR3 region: CAKLLGQGAWSTEAFF. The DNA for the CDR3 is TGTGCCAAACTCTTGGGACAGGGGGCTTGGAGCACTGAAGCTTTCTTT.